This T cell receptor beta chain was documented in a study of blood T cell repertoires in COVID-19. Study-level information: Some COVID-19 samples were acute and others convalescent; all came from the United States, Italy and Spain. Nucleic acid was either cDNA or gDNA, and it came from T cells, B-cell-depleted T cells, or PBMCs.

This table comes from immunoSEQ multiplex PCR, and its TCRdb copy is limited to in-frame clones, with some not included. The profile shows more than 450,000 clones, around 87% of them singletons. This CDR3 has 13 amino acids. Germline trimming cut 0 bases from V and 7 bases from J; bases unmatched to any gene: 5. Germline CDR1 GTSNPN, CDR2 SVGIG (reference sequence). The participants were between about 18 and 90 years old and came from 24 US areas. Donors were grouped by their self-reported clinical history. Sequencing was done on a sample of PBMCs or T cells enriched from blood (not recorded which). V is TRBV30 and J is TRBJ1-2; 7 nucleotides line up with TRBD1. The receptor was isolated from a woman under 30 who had recovered from COVID-19. CDR3 region: CAWSVGGGLGYTF. The CDR3 coding sequence is TGTGCCTGGAGTGTAGGAGGGGGCCTTGGCTACACCTTC.